This T cell receptor (beta chain) appears in the sequencing data of a study of blood T cell repertoires in COVID-19. Whole-study context: Whether acute or convalescent, the COVID-19 samples came from the United States, Italy and Spain.

Looked up from germline, CDR1 is SNHLY and CDR2 is FYNNEI. The CDR3 extends over 14 amino acids. V lost 1 base to trimming and J lost 7 bases, with 8 bases between them. In the authors' workflow: Cell counts per sample came from amplifying reference gene primers. Clones were sequenced by immunoSEQ multiplex PCR, and TCRdb holds only the in-frame ones, with some missing. From that table come the V and J calls and clone size; the DNA was used to work out D and trimming. The sample records about 90,000 clones, more than 80% being singletons. Followed longitudinally, the Seattle patients had been enrolled during active infection.

The V and J genes are TRBV2 and TRBJ1-6; D remains ambiguous. Sequenced input: peripheral blood. The TCR originated in a man in his fifties or sixties with COVID-19, enrolled during active disease. The CDR3 DNA reads as TGTGCCAGCAGTGAAGGCCAGTTCAATTCACCCCTCCACTTT. Protein product: CASSEGQFNSPLHF.